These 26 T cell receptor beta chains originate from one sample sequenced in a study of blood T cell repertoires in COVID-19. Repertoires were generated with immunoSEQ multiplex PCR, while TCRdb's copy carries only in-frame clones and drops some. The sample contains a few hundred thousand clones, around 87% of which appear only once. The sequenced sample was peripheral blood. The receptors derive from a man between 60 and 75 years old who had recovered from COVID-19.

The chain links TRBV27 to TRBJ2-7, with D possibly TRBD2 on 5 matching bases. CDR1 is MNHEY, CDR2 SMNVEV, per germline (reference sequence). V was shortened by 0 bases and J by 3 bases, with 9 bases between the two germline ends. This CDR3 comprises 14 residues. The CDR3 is CASSLSRAVYEQYF. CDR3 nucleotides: TGTGCCAGCAGTTTATCGAGGGCGGTCTACGAGCAGTACTTC.

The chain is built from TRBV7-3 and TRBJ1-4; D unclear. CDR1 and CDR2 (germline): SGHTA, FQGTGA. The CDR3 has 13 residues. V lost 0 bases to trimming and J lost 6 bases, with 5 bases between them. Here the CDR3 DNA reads TGTGCCAGCAGCTTAACGTCGGATGAAAAACTGTTTTTT. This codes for CASSLTSDEKLFF.

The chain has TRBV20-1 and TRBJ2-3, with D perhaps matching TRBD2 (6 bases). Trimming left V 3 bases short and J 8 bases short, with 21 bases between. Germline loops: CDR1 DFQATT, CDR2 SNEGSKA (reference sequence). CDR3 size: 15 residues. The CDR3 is CSASIGAGTPTTQYF. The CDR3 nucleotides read TGCAGTGCTAGTATTGGTGCGGGGACCCCGACTACGCAGTATTTT.

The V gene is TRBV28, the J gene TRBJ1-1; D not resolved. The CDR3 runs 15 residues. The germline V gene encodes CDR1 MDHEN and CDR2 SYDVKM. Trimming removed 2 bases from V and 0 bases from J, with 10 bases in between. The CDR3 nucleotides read TGTGCCAGCAGTTTAGGGAGCGGATTGAACACTGAAGCTTTCTTT. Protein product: CASSLGSGLNTEAFF. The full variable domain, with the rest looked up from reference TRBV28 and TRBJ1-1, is DVKVTQSSRYLVKRTGEKVFLECVQDMDHENMFWYRQDPGLGLRLIYFSYDVKMKEKGDIPEGYSVSREKKERFSLILESASTNQTSMYLCASSLGSGLNTEAFFGQGTRLTVV.

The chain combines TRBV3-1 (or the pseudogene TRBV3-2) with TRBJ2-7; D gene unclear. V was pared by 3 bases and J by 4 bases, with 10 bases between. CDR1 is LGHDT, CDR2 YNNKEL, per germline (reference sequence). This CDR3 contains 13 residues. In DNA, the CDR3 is TGTGCCAGCAGCCAGAACAGTTTTTACGAGCAGTACTTC. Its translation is CASSQNSFYEQYF.

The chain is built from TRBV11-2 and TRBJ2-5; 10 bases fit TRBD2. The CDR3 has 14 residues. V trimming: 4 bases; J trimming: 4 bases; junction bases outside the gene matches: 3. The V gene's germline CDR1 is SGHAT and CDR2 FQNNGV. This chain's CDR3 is CASSSLAGAETQYF. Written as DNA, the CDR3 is TGTGCCAGCAGCTCGCTAGCGGGGGCAGAGACCCAGTACTTC.

The CDR3 loop reads CASASFASGSYNEQFF. The CDR3 region has the DNA TGTGCCAGCGCCTCCTTCGCTAGCGGGAGCTACAATGAGCAGTTCTTC. The V and J genes are TRBV5-4 and TRBJ2-1; 10 nucleotides line up with TRBD2. The germline V gene encodes CDR1 SGHNT and CDR2 YYREEE (reference sequence). Germline trimming cut 7 bases from V and 3 bases from J; bases unmatched to any gene: 10. The CDR3 is 16 amino acids. Full variable domain (rest looked up from reference TRBV5-4 and TRBJ2-1): ETGVTQSPTHLIKTRGQQVTLRCSSQSGHNTVSWYQQALGQGPQFIFQYYREEENGRGNFPPRFSGLQFPNYSSELNVNALELDDSALYLCASASFASGSYNEQFFGPGTRLTVL.

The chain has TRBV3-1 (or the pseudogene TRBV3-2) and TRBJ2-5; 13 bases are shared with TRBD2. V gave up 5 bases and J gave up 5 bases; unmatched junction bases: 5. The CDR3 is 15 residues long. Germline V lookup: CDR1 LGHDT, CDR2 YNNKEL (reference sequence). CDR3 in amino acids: CASSSRLAGGETQYF. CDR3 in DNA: TGTGCCAGCAGCTCCCGACTAGCGGGAGGTGAGACCCAGTACTTC.

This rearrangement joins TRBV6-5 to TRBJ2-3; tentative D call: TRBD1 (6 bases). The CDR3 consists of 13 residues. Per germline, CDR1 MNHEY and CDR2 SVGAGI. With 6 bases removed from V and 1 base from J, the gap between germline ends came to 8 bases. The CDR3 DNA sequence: TGTGCCAGCAGGCGACAGGGCACAGATACGCAGTATTTT. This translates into CASRRQGTDTQYF.

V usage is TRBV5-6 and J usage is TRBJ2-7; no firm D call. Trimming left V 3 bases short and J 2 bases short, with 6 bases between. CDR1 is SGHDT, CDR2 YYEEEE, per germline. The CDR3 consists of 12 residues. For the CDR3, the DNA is TGTGCCAGCAGCTCGAGAACCTACGAGCAGTACTTC. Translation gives CASSSRTYEQYF.

CDR3 bases: TGTGCCAGCAGTTCCCCCCACAGGGGAGAGACCCAGTACTTC. It yields the protein CASSSPHRGETQYF. This chain uses TRBV27 with TRBJ2-5, with 7 bases that match TRBD1. The germline CDR1 and CDR2 sequences are MNHEY and SMNVEV (reference sequence). The CDR3 runs to 14 residues. Trimming took 4 bases from V and 4 from J; bases not matched to a gene: 6.

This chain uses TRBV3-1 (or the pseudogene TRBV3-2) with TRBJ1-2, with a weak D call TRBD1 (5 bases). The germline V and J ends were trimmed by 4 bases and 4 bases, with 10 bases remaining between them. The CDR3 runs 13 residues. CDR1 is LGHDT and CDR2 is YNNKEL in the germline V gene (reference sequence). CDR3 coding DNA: TGTGCCAGCAGCCCGGGACTCGGCTATGGCTACACCTTC. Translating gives CASSPGLGYGYTF.

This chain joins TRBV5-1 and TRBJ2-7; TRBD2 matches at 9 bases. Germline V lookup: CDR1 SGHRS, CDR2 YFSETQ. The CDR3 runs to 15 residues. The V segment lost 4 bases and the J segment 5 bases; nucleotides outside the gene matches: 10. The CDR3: CASSPGLALENEQYF. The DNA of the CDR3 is TGCGCCAGCAGCCCCGGACTAGCGCTTGAAAACGAGCAGTACTTC. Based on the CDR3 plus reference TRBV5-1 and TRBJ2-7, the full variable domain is KAGVTQTPRYLIKTRGQQVTLSCSPISGHRSVSWYQQTPGQGLQFLFEYFSETQRNKGNFPGRFSGRQFSNSRSEMNVSTLELGDSALYLCASSPGLALENEQYFGPGTRLTVT.

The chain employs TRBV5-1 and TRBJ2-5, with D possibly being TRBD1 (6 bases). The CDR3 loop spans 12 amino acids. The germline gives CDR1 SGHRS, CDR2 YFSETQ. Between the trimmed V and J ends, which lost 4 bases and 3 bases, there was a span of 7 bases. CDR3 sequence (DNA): TGCGCCAGCAGCCCAGGGGAAGAGACCCAGTACTTC. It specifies CASSPGEETQYF.

The CDR3 loop is CASSFGQGDFYGYTF. The CDR3 DNA reads TGCGCCAGCAGCTTCGGACAGGGGGATTTCTATGGCTACACCTTC. The chain uses TRBV5-1 and TRBJ1-2; TRBD1 aligns across 10 bases. CDR1 and CDR2 from the germline V gene are SGHRS and YFSETQ. There are 15 residues in the CDR3. Trimming took 2 bases from V and 4 from J; bases not matched to a gene: 5.

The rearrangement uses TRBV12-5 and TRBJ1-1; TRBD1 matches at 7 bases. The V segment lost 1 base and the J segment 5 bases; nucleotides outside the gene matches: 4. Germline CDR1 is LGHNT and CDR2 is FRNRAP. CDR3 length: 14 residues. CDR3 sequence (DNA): TGTGCTAGTGGTTTGGAGGGGGCGCGGACTGAAGCTTTCTTT. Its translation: CASGLEGARTEAFF.

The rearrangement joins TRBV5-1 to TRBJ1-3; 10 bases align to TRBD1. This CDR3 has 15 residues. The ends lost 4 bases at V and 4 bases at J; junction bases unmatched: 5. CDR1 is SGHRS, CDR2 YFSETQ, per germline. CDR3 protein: CASSAGQGNGNTIYF. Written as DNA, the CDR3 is TGCGCCAGCAGCGCGGGACAGGGGAACGGAAACACCATATATTTT. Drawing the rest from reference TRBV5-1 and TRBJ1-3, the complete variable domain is KAGVTQTPRYLIKTRGQQVTLSCSPISGHRSVSWYQQTPGQGLQFLFEYFSETQRNKGNFPGRFSGRQFSNSRSEMNVSTLELGDSALYLCASSAGQGNGNTIYFGEGSWLTVV.

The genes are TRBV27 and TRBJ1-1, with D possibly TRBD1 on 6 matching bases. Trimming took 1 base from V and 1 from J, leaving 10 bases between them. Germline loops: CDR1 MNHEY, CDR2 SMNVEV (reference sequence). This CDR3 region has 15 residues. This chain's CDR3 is CASSLFGGENTEAFF. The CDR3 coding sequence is TGTGCCAGCAGTTTATTTGGGGGCGAGAACACTGAAGCTTTCTTT.

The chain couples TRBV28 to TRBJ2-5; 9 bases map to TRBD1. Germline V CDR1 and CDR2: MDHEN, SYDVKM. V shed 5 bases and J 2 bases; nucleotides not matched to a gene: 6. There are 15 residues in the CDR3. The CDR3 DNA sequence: TGTGCCAGCAGTAAACAGGGGGCTATACAAGAGACCCAGTACTTC. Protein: CASSKQGAIQETQYF.

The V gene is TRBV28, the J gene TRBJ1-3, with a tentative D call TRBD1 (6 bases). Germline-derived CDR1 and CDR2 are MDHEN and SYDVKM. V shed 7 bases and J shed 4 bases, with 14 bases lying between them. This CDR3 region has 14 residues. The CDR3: CASTLGGAGNTIYF. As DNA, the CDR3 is TGTGCCAGCACCCTGGGGGGGGCAGGAAACACCATATATTTT.

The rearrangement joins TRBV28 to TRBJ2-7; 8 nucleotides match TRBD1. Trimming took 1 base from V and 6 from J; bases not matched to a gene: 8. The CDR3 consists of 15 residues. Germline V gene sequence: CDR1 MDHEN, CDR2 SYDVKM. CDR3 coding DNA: TGTGCCAGCAGTTTATTGGTCTCAGGGGGCGGCGAGCAGTACTTC. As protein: CASSLLVSGGGEQYF.

The CDR3 DNA is TGTGCCAGCAGAGCCGATCAGCGCGAGCAGTACTTC. Its translation is CASRADQREQYF. The gene calls are TRBV2 and TRBJ2-7; D is unresolved. Trimming shortened V by 6 bases and J by 6 bases, and 12 bases separated the two germline ends. Per the germline V gene, CDR1 is SNHLY and CDR2 is FYNNEI. This CDR3 is built from 12 residues. The full variable domain, completed using reference TRBV2 and TRBJ2-7, is EPEVTQTPSHQVTQMGQEVILRCVPISNHLYFYWYRQILGQKVEFLVSFYNNEISEKSEIFDDQFSVERPDGSNFTLKIRSTKLEDSAMYFCASRADQREQYFGPGTRLTVT.

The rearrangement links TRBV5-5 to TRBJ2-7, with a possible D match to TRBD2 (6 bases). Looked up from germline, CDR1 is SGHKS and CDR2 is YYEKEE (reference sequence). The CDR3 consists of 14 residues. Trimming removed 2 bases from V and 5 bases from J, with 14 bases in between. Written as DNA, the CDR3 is TGTGCCAGCAGCTTTGTGGGAGGCTGGGACGAGCAGTACTTC. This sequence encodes CASSFVGGWDEQYF. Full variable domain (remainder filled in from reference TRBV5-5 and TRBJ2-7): DAGVTQSPTHLIKTRGQQVTLRCSPISGHKSVSWYQQVLGQGPQFIFQYYEKEERGRGNFPDRFSARQFPNYSSELNVNALLLGDSALYLCASSFVGGWDEQYFGPGTRLTVT.

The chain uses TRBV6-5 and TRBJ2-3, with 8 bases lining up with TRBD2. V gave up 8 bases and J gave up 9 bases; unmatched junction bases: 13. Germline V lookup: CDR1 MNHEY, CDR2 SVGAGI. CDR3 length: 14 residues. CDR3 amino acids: CASHAGGGGYTQYF. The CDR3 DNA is TGTGCCAGCCATGCGGGAGGCGGCGGGTACACGCAGTATTTT.

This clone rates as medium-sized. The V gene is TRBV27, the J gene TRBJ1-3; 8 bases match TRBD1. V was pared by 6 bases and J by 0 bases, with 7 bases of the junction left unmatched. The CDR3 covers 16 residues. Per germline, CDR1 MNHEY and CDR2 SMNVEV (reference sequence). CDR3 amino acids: CASRGTTGGSGNTIYF. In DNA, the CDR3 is TGTGCCAGCAGGGGCACTACAGGGGGCTCTGGAAACACCATATATTTT.

This chain's CDR3 is CASRGLAGGTGELFF. CDR3 bases: TGTGCCAGCAGGGGACTAGCGGGAGGGACCGGGGAGCTGTTTTTT. This chain connects TRBV2 to TRBJ2-2; the match to TRBD2 covers 16 bases. V shed 6 bases, J shed 5 bases, and the junction held 0 bases outside the gene matches. There are 15 residues in the CDR3. CDR1 is SNHLY, CDR2 FYNNEI, per germline.